This TCR beta chain was sequenced for a study of T cells in Graves' hyperthyroidism and ophthalmopathy. Study at large: Upon initial diagnosis and before any treatment, peripheral blood was collected.

The germline gives CDR1 SNHLY, CDR2 FYNNEI. There are 14 residues in the CDR3. Trimming pared 4 bases from V and 2 bases from J, leaving 11 bases between. In this sample, this clonotype turned up many times. TCR beta CDR3 regions were amplified from RNA. HTBI primers were employed in a first-round RT-PCR of the TCR CDR3. TCRdb re-called the multiplex PCR reads through MiXCR, storing one row per CDR3 protein. The sample records around 450,000 distinct CDR3 sequences, 15% to 18% being singletons. The sequence was collected from a woman younger than 30 with Graves' hyperthyroidism. Input material: blood. The J gene is TRBJ1-1, the V gene TRBV2; D is unresolved. The CDR3 nucleotides are TGTGCCAGCAGTGCCAGAGTCGGTAACACTGAAGCTTTCTTT. This encodes CASSARVGNTEAFF. Complete variable domain (other parts from reference TRBV2 and TRBJ1-1): EPEVTQTPSHQVTQMGQEVILRCVPISNHLYFYWYRQILGQKVEFLVSFYNNEISEKSEIFDDQFSVERPDGSNFTLKIRSTKLEDSAMYFCASSARVGNTEAFFGQGTRLTVV.